The 31 T cell receptor beta chains below come from one sample, sequenced in a study of T cell responses to AZD1222 COVID-19 vaccine. TCRdb's copy holds only in-frame clones and misses some; the assay was immunoSEQ multiplex PCR. The sample contains 150,000 to 200,000 clones, 88% of which appear only once. The sequencing here drew on peripheral blood, taken 28 days after the second AZD1222 dose. The receptor source for this set is an adult who received the AZD1222 COVID-19 vaccine.

The chain is built from TRBV5-8 and TRBJ2-6; the D gene could be TRBD1 or TRBD2 (5 bases each). The CDR3 totals 15 residues. Between the trimmed V and J ends, which lost 0 bases and 4 bases, there was a span of 8 bases. Germline V gives CDR1 SGHTS, CDR2 YDEGEE. The CDR3 loop reads CASSLGGAGANVLTF. CDR3 bases: TGTGCCAGCAGCTTGGGAGGGGCCGGGGCCAACGTCCTGACTTTC.

The chain uses TRBV30 and TRBJ1-5, with TRBD1 as a possible D gene (5 bases). Trimming left V 0 bases short and J 7 bases short, with 13 bases between. In germline, CDR1 is GTSNPN, CDR2 SVGIG (reference sequence). This CDR3 spans 14 amino acids. DNA of the CDR3: TGTGCCTGGAGTGTACTTCAGGGCCACCAGCCCCAGCATTTT. Its protein product is CAWSVLQGHQPQHF.

V usage is TRBV5-1 and J usage is TRBJ2-1, with 15 bases matching TRBD2. The CDR3 contains 16 residues. V was pared by 4 bases and J by 9 bases, with 8 bases of the junction left unmatched. CDR1 is SGHRS, CDR2 YFSETQ, per germline. The CDR3 protein is CASSPGLAGGRGEQFF. The CDR3 DNA follows: TGCGCCAGCAGCCCCGGACTAGCGGGAGGGCGGGGTGAGCAGTTCTTC.

The CDR3 DNA reads as TGTGCCAGCAGCCCGGCCGGACAGAACTATGGCTACACCTTC. Amino acid sequence: CASSPAGQNYGYTF. The V gene is TRBV6-5, the J gene TRBJ1-2, with D perhaps matching TRBD1 (6 bases). The CDR3 contains 14 residues. V was trimmed by 6 bases and J by 2 bases, leaving 13 bases between them. Germline CDR1 and CDR2: MNHEY and SVGAGI.

J is TRBJ2-7 and V is TRBV12-2; whether TRBD2, the table's D call, matches the DNA was not checked. TRBV12-2 is an annotated pseudogene. The CDR3 is 13 amino acids. This chain's CDR3 is CASRLARLSEQYF. The CDR3 coding sequence is TGTGCAAGTCGCTTAGCGCGACTATCCGAGCAGTACTTC.

This chain uses TRBV7-2 with TRBJ2-1; D gene unclear. This CDR3 spans 13 amino acids. Per the germline V gene, CDR1 is SGHTA and CDR2 is FQGNSA. Trimming cost V 2 bases and J 5 bases, with 7 bases left between them. The CDR3 sequence is CASSLSGDNEQFF. CDR3 sequence (DNA): TGTGCCAGCAGCTTATCCGGAGACAATGAGCAGTTCTTC.

The genes are TRBV30 and TRBJ1-5; possibly TRBD1 for D (6 bases). Germline values: CDR1 GTSNPN, CDR2 SVGIG (reference sequence). V lost 0 bases and J 3 bases, leaving 15 bases between the germline ends. The CDR3 loop spans 16 amino acids. CDR3: CAWSVHGGGFNQPQHF. Written as DNA, the CDR3 is TGTGCCTGGAGTGTACATGGGGGGGGCTTCAATCAGCCCCAGCATTTT.

The chain recombines TRBV18 with TRBJ2-3; D not certain. The CDR3 has 15 amino acids. The V gene's germline CDR1 is KGHSH and CDR2 LQKENI. Between the trimmed V and J ends, which lost 2 bases and 0 bases, there was a span of 9 bases. Here the CDR3 DNA reads TGTGCCAGCTCACCAGGGCCGCGAAGCACAGATACGCAGTATTTT. Translating it yields CASSPGPRSTDTQYF.

The V call is TRBV7-2, the J call TRBJ1-4; 9 bases map to TRBD1. Losses at the gene ends were 4 bases for V and 5 bases for J; bases not matched to a gene: 5. The CDR3 extends over 15 amino acids. Per germline, CDR1 SGHTA and CDR2 FQGNSA. The CDR3 nucleotides are TGTGCCAGCAGCTCACAGGGGGCGGAGAATGAAAAACTGTTTTTT. Amino acid sequence: CASSSQGAENEKLFF. The whole variable domain, remainder taken from reference TRBV7-2 and TRBJ1-4, is GAGVSQSPSNKVTEKGKDVELRCDPISGHTALYWYRQSLGQGLEFLIYFQGNSAPDKSGLPSDRFSAERTGGSVSTLTIQRTQQEDSAVYLCASSSQGAENEKLFFGSGTQLSVL.

Only one count was recorded for this clone. The V and J genes are TRBV28 and TRBJ1-2; D is unresolved. The V end was cut by 5 bases, the J end by 6 bases, with 10 bases between. CDR3 length: 12 amino acids. Germline V gives CDR1 MDHEN, CDR2 SYDVKM. DNA for the CDR3: TGTGCCAGCAGTCCCCCCAGGAATGGCTACACCTTC. Its translation is CASSPPRNGYTF.

The chain carries TRBV27 and TRBJ2-2, with 9 bases identical to TRBD2. Trimming took 7 bases from V and 3 from J; bases not matched to a gene: 6. The CDR3 has 15 amino acids. CDR1 and CDR2 from the germline V gene are MNHEY and SMNVEV (reference sequence). CDR3 DNA: TGTGCCAGCATTCTAGCGGGATTGGACACCGGGGAGCTGTTTTTT. Encoded protein: CASILAGLDTGELFF.

This chain joins TRBV11-2 and TRBJ2-1; D is ambiguous. Germline-derived CDR1 and CDR2 are SGHAT and FQNNGV. The V end was cut by 7 bases, the J end by 0 bases, with 10 bases between. This CDR3 comprises 14 residues. For the CDR3, the DNA is TGTGCCAGCACCTCTGCTAGCTCCTACAATGAGCAGTTCTTC. Its protein product is CASTSASSYNEQFF.

The chain couples TRBV30 to TRBJ2-1; 10 bases align to TRBD1. The CDR3 length is 17 residues. Germline V CDR1 and CDR2: GTSNPN, SVGIG (reference sequence). The V and J ends lost 3 bases and 2 bases, in that order; junction bases with no gene match: 10. The DNA for the CDR3 is TGTGCCTGGAGCTCTGGGACAGGGGTTATCACCTACAATGAGCAGTTCTTC. The encoded protein is CAWSSGTGVITYNEQFF.

The V and J genes are TRBV5-4 and TRBJ1-2; D ambiguous. CDR1 is SGHNT and CDR2 is YYREEE in the germline V gene (reference sequence). With 0 bases removed from V and 8 bases from J, the gap between germline ends came to 20 bases. CDR3 length: 16 residues. Here the CDR3 reads CASSLELGVVDGGYTF. For the CDR3, the DNA is TGTGCCAGCAGCTTGGAGCTTGGGGTGGTCGATGGGGGCTACACCTTC.

The V gene is TRBV11-2, the J gene TRBJ1-1; the D is unclear. Germline CDR1 SGHAT, CDR2 FQNNGV. The CDR3 has 16 residues. V was pared by 5 bases and J by 1 base, with 17 bases between. CDR3 nucleotides: TGTGCCAGCAGCGACATCCTGGTAGGGAAGAACACTGAAGCTTTCTTT. This encodes CASSDILVGKNTEAFF. Full variable domain (rest looked up from reference TRBV11-2 and TRBJ1-1): EAGVAQSPRYKIIEKRQSVAFWCNPISGHATLYWYQQILGQGPKLLIQFQNNGVVDDSQLPKDRFSAERLKGVDSTLKIQPAKLEDSAVYLCASSDILVGKNTEAFFGQGTRLTVV.

This rearrangement joins TRBV6-5 to TRBJ2-7; weak D call: TRBD1 (6 bases). The CDR3 is 15 residues long. The germline V gene has CDR1 MNHEY and CDR2 SVGAGI. Trimming pared 6 bases from V and 3 bases from J, leaving 18 bases between. The CDR3: CASRRSTGYHYEQYF. CDR3 nucleotides: TGTGCCAGCAGGCGCTCAACAGGGTACCACTACGAGCAGTACTTC.

The chain's CDR3 is CASSSSGQGSDTQYF. The CDR3 coding sequence is TGTGCCAGCAGCTCGTCGGGACAGGGTTCCGATACGCAGTATTTT. The rearrangement joins TRBV13 to TRBJ2-3; 9 positions match TRBD1. The CDR3 is 15 amino acids. V was clipped by 4 bases and J by 6 bases; unmatched bases: 8. Germline CDR1 is PRHDT and CDR2 is FYEKMQ (reference sequence).

This clone has only one observation. The V gene is TRBV27, the J gene TRBJ2-7, with D tentatively TRBD2 (5 bases). The CDR3 length is 14 residues. CDR1 and CDR2 from the germline V gene are MNHEY and SMNVEV (reference sequence). The V end lost 2 bases, the J end lost 3 bases, and 11 bases lay between the germline ends. CDR3 DNA sequence: TGTGCCAGCAGTTTAAATGAGCGGATCTACGAGCAGTACTTC. Amino acids: CASSLNERIYEQYF.

This chain joins TRBV3-1 (or the pseudogene TRBV3-2) and TRBJ1-5; 9 bases fit TRBD1. V trimming: 3 bases; J trimming: 3 bases; junction bases outside the gene matches: 3. Germline CDR1 and CDR2: LGHDT and YNNKEL (reference sequence). The CDR3 loop spans 15 amino acids. CDR3 loop: CASSQGQGYNQPQHF. Written as DNA, the CDR3 is TGTGCCAGCAGCCAGGGACAGGGATACAATCAGCCCCAGCATTTT.

This clone was detected only a few times. An end of the junction differs from the germline gene, which may be a read error. CDR3 in DNA: TGTGCCAGCAGTTTCACTAGCGGGAGGGTGAACTTC. This codes for CASSFTSGRVNF. The chain joins TRBV6-2 or TRBV6-3 to TRBJ2-4; 13 bases are a match to TRBD2. Germline values: CDR1 MNHEY, CDR2 SVGEGT. This CDR3 contains 12 residues.

This clone was seen only once. The rearrangement uses TRBV9 and TRBJ2-3; TRBD2 is a possible D gene (6 bases). The ends were cut back, 4 bases at V and 2 bases at J, with 11 bases in the middle. This CDR3 contains 14 residues. CDR1 and CDR2 (germline): SGDLS, YYNGEE. The CDR3 is CASSSGLFTDTQYF. CDR3 in DNA: TGTGCCAGCAGCTCGGGACTTTTCACAGATACGCAGTATTTT.

This clone was seen just once. The rearrangement uses TRBV7-2 and TRBJ1-2, with a tentative D call TRBD1 (5 bases). V was clipped by 1 base and J by 8 bases, with 8 bases between them. This CDR3 is 12 amino acids long. The germline V gene has CDR1 SGHTA and CDR2 FQGNSA. The CDR3 sequence is CASSLEWGGYTF. The CDR3 nucleotides are TGTGCCAGCAGCTTAGAGTGGGGCGGCTACACCTTC.

The J gene is TRBJ1-3, the V gene TRBV28, with D perhaps matching TRBD1 (5 bases). The CDR3 has 15 amino acids. Germline CDR1 is MDHEN and CDR2 is SYDVKM. V was clipped by 5 bases and J by 2 bases, with 13 bases between them. CDR3 in amino acids: CASSPPGTPGNTIYF. CDR3 in DNA: TGTGCCAGCAGTCCCCCTGGGACCCCTGGAAACACCATATATTTT.

This clone was counted a single time. The chain couples TRBV28 to TRBJ1-5, with 10 bases that match TRBD1. From germline, CDR1 is MDHEN and CDR2 SYDVKM. This CDR3 is 16 amino acids long. With V trimmed by 4 bases and J by 4 bases, 7 bases remained unmatched. DNA of the CDR3: TGTGCCAGCAGTTGGGGACAGGGGCGAAGGAATCAGCCCCAGCATTTT. This translates into CASSWGQGRRNQPQHF.

This chain links TRBV28 with TRBJ2-1; D perhaps matches TRBD2 (6 bases). The length of the CDR3 is 15 residues. V shed 6 bases and J shed 0 bases, with 12 bases lying between them. Germline CDR1 and CDR2: MDHEN and SYDVKM. In nucleotides, the CDR3 is TGTGCCAGCAGCTTTGGAGGGAGCTCCTACAATGAGCAGTTCTTC. This codes for CASSFGGSSYNEQFF.

In the case of this clone: This sample also contains other DNA sequences that code for the same CDR3. This CDR3 reads CASSPSGGNQPQHF. The CDR3 coding sequence is TGTGCCAGCAGCCCCAGTGGGGGCAATCAGCCCCAGCATTTT. This rearrangement joins TRBV7-2 to TRBJ1-5, with no clear D. Trimming left V 5 bases short and J 2 bases short, with 10 bases between. The CDR3 spans 14 residues. CDR1 and CDR2 (germline): SGHTA, FQGNSA.

The chain uses TRBV19 and TRBJ2-1, with 8 bases fitting TRBD1. The CDR3 runs 15 residues. Trimming took 7 bases from V and 0 from J; bases not matched to a gene: 5. Germline V lookup: CDR1 LNHDA, CDR2 SQIVND (reference sequence). CDR3 amino acids: CASMGTGTSYNEQFF. In DNA form, the CDR3 reads TGTGCCAGTATGGGGACAGGAACCTCCTACAATGAGCAGTTCTTC.

The chain uses TRBV28 and TRBJ1-1; perhaps TRBD1 as D (5 bases). V was trimmed by 6 bases and J by 2 bases, leaving 16 bases between them. There are 15 residues in the CDR3. Per the germline V gene, CDR1 is MDHEN and CDR2 is SYDVKM. The CDR3 nucleotides read TGTGCCAGCAGAGTAAGGGGTGTGTATAACACTGAAGCTTTCTTT. This sequence encodes CASRVRGVYNTEAFF.

As regards this clone: At one end the junction does not follow the germline gene, possibly because of a read error. V usage is TRBV7-7 and J usage is TRBJ2-7; no clear D gene. This CDR3 spans 18 amino acids. Germline loops: CDR1 SSHAT, CDR2 FNYEAQ (reference sequence). CDR3 residues: CASSPQPPSTVSSYEQYF. DNA for the CDR3: TGTGCTAGCAGCCCACAGCCACCATCAACAGTCTCCTCCTACGAGCAGTACTTC.

The genes are TRBV7-2 and TRBJ2-1, with TRBD2 matching 8 bases. The germline CDR1 and CDR2 sequences are SGHTA and FQGNSA. The CDR3 sequence is 16 residues long. Trimming at V came to 1 base and at J to 6 bases, leaving 8 bases not matched to a gene. The CDR3 is CASSLGSGMKGNEQFF. In nucleotides, the CDR3 is TGTGCCAGCAGCTTAGGTAGCGGGATGAAAGGCAATGAGCAGTTCTTC.

J is TRBJ2-2 and V is TRBV18, with 14 bases aligning to TRBD2. After removal of 6 bases from V and 4 bases from J, the junction contained 10 bases not matched to a gene. The length of the CDR3 is 18 residues. Germline assignment: CDR1 KGHSH and CDR2 LQKENI. The DNA of the CDR3 is TGTGCCAGCTCCCGAAGGGGACTAGCGGGAGTCGGCACCGGGGAGCTGTTTTTT. Encoded protein: CASSRRGLAGVGTGELFF.